Listed below are T cell receptor beta chains from one sample, sequenced in a study of T cell repertoires in cytomegalovirus infection. One entry per CDR3 protein, called by TCRdb with MiXCR from the reads. This sample has some 230,000 distinct CDR3 sequences; under 25% occur once, and the top ten carry about 20%. The sample taken for sequencing was CD8+ T cells from PBMCs. These receptors came from a human donor in good health (CMV status not recorded). Some clones in this sample may be carry-over from other donors' samples. Each CDR3 is given with its conserved first and last residue. A D gene is named only where the DNA matches it firmly. Expanded clones get a size class; other rows say once, few or many, or leave the size out.

TRBD1	TRBV4-1	many	TRBJ1-5	TGCGCCAGCAGCCAAGAGGACAGGGGGACGGAGCCCCAGCATTTT	CASSQEDRGTEPQHF
.	TRBV19	.	TRBJ2-5	TGTGCCAGTAGTATGGAATACGGGGGTGAGACCCAGTACTTC	CASSMEYGGETQYF
TRBD2	TRBV19	many	TRBJ2-1	TGTGCCAGTATGTTAGCGGGGGGGCTAAATGAGCAGTTCTTC	CASMLAGGLNEQFF
.	TRBV5-1	.	TRBJ1-2	TGCGCCAGCGACGTTACCGGGACGAGTGATTATGGCTACACCTTC	CASDVTGTSDYGYTF
.	TRBV28	.	TRBJ2-7	TGTGCCAGCAGCCCTAGACGCCACAGCTCCTACGAGCAGTACTTC	CASSPRRHSSYEQYF
.	TRBV29-1	few	TRBJ1-1	TGCAGCGTCCCGGTGGGGCCTGAAGCTTTCTTT	CSVPVGPEAFF
.	TRBV7-9	few	TRBJ2-1	TGTGCCAGCAGCGGAGGGGGAGGCAGGTCCTACAATGAGCAGTTCTTC	CASSGGGGRSYNEQFF
TRBD1	TRBV7-3	few	TRBJ2-7	TGTGCCAGCAGCTCCCCGGGACAGATAAGCTCCTACGAGCAGTACTTC	CASSSPGQISSYEQYF
TRBD1	TRBV7-9	few	TRBJ1-6	TGTGCCAGCAGCCTACCCGGGACAGCCTATAATTCACCCCTCCACTTT	CASSLPGTAYNSPLHF
TRBD1	TRBV6-4	few	TRBJ2-1	TGTGCCAGCAGCACCGGGACAGGGTTCATTGGGTCCTACAATGAGCAGTTCTTC	CASSTGTGFIGSYNEQFF
.	TRBV7-9	few	TRBJ1-2	TGTGCCAGCAGCCTTGGGGTTCAGGGCTACACCTTC	CASSLGVQGYTF
TRBD2	TRBV2	.	TRBJ2-3	TGTGCCAGCAGTGAATCGTCCCTAGCGGGGGGTTACGATACGCAGTATTTT	CASSESSLAGGYDTQYF
.	TRBV28	few	TRBJ2-7	TGTGCCAGCCACCTCAGGGGATTCTCCTACGAGCAGTACTTC	CASHLRGFSYEQYF
.	TRBV7-3	few	TRBJ1-1	TGTGCCAGCAGCTTCGGCAAAAACACTGAAGCTTTCTTT	CASSFGKNTEAFF
.	TRBV6-2/TRBV6-3	many	TRBJ2-7	TGTGCCAGCAGTTACCGGGTTCCGGTCTCCTACGAGCAGTACTTC	CASSYRVPVSYEQYF
TRBD1	TRBV29-1	.	TRBJ2-1	TGCAGCGTGACAGGGGGGCTGGCGTCCTACAATGAGCAGTTCTTC	CSVTGGLASYNEQFF
TRBD1	TRBV19	.	TRBJ2-7	TGTGCCAGTAGTGCCGACAGGGACGGTCGCTACGAGCAGTACTTC	CASSADRDGRYEQYF
.	TRBV30	few	TRBJ1-2	TGTGCCTGGAGTTTGGGAAACAGCGGCTACACCTTC	CAWSLGNSGYTF